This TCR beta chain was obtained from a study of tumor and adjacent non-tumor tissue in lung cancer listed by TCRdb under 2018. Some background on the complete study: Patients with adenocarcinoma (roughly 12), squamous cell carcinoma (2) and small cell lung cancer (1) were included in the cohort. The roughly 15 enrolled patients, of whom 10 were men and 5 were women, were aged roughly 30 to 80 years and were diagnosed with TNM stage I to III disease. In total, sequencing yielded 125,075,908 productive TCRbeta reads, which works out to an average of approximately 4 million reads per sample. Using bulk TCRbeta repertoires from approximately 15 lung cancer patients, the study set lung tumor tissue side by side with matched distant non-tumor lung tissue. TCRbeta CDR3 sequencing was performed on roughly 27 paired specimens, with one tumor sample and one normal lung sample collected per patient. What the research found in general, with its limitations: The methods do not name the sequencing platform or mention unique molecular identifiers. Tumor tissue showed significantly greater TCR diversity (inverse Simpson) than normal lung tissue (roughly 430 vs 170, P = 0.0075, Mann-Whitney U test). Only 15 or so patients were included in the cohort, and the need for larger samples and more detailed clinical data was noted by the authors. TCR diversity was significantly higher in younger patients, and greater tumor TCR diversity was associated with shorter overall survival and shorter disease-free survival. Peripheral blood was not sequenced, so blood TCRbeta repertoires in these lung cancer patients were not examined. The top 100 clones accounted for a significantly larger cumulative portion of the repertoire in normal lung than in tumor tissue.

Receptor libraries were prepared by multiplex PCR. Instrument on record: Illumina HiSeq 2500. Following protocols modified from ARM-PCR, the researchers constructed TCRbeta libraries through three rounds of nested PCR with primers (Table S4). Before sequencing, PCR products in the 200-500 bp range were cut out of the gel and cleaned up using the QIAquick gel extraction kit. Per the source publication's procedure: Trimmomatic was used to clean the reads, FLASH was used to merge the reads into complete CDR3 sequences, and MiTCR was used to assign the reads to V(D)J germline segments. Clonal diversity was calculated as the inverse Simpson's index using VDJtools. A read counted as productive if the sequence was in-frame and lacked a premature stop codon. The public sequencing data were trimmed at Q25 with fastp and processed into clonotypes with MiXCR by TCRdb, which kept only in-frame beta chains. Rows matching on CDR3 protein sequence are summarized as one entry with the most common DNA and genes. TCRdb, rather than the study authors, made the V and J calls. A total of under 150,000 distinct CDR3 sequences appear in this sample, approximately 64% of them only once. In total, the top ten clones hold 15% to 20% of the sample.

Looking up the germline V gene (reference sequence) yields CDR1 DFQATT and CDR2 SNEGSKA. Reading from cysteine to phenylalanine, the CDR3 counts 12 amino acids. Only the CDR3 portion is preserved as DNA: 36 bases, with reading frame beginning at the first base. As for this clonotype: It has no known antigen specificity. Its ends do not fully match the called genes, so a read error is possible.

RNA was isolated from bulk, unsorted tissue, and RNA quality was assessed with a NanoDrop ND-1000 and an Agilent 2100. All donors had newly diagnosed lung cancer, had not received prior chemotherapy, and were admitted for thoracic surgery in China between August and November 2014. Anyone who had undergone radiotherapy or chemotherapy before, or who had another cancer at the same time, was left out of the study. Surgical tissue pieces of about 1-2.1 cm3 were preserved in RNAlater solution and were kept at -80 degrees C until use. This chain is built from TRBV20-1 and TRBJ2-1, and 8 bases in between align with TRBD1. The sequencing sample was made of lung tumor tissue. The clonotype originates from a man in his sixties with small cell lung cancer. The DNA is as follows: TGCAGTTTCCAGGACAGGGACGATGAGCAGCTCTTC. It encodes CSFQDRDDEQLF.